The following is a TCR beta chain sequence with its context. Authors' data handling: Estimation of nucleated cell counts relied on the amplification of reference gene primers. The table came from immunoSEQ multiplex PCR; TCRdb's copy has only in-frame clones and leaves some out. The V and J calls and clone size come from that table; D and trimming were worked out from the DNA. The sample includes about 250,000 clones, roughly 85% of them seen just once. The data originate from a study of blood T cell repertoires in COVID-19. Background on the study: Researchers got acute and convalescent COVID-19 samples from the United States, Italy and Spain. The analysed material was cDNA or gDNA that came from T cells, B-cell-depleted T cells, or PBMCs.

The length of the CDR3 is 20 residues. V lost 8 bases to trimming and J lost 3 bases; unmatched junction nucleotides: 21. Germline assignment: CDR1 SGHRS and CDR2 YFSETQ. This receptor was identified in a man over 45 with active or convalescent COVID-19. The chain has TRBV5-1 and TRBJ2-1; TRBD1 agrees at 12 bases. Sequenced material: peripheral blood. The CDR3 protein is CARQTSPGQGASENYNEQFF. The CDR3 coding sequence is TGCGCCAGACAAACCTCCCCGGGACAGGGGGCTTCCGAAAACTACAATGAGCAGTTCTTC.